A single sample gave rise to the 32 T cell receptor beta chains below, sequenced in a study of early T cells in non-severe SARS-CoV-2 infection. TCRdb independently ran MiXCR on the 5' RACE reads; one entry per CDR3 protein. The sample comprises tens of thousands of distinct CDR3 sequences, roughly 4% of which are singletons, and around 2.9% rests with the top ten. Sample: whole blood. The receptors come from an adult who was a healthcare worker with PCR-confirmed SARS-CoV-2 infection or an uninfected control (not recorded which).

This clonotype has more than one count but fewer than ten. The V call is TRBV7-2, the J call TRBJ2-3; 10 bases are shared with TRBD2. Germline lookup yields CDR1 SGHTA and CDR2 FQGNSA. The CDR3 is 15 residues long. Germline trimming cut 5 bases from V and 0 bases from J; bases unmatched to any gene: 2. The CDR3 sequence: CASSTSGTSTDTQYF. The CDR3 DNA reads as TGTGCCAGCAGCACTAGCGGGACCAGCACAGATACGCAGTATTTT.

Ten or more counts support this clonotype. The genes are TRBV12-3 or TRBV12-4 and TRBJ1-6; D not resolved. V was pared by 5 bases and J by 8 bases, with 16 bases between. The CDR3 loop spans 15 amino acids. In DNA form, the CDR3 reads TGTGCCAGCAGTCAAATAACTGGGAGACATTCACCCCTCCACTTT. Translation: CASSQITGRHSPLHF.

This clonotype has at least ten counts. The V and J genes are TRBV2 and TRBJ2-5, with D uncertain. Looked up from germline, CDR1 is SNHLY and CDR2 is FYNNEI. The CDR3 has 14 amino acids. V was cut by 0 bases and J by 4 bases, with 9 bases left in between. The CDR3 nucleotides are TGTGCCAGCAGTGAAGCGGCGGTCCCAGAGACCCAGTACTTC. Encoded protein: CASSEAAVPETQYF.

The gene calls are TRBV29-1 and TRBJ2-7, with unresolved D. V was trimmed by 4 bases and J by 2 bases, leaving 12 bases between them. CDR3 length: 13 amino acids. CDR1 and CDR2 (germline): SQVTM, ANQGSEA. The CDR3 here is CSVVEARAYEQYF. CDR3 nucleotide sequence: TGCAGCGTTGTCGAGGCTCGAGCCTACGAGCAGTACTTC.

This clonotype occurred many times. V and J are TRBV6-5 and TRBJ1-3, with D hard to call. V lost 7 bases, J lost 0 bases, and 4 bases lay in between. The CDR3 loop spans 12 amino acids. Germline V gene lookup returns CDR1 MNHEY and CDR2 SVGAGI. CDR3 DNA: TGTGCCAGCATAAGCTCTGGAAACACCATATATTTT. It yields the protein CASISSGNTIYF.

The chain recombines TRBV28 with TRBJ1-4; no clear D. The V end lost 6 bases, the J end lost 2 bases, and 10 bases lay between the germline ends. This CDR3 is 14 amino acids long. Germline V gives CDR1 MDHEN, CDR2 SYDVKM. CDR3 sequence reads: CASREVATNEKLFF. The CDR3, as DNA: TGTGCCAGCAGAGAAGTTGCGACTAATGAAAAACTGTTTTTT.

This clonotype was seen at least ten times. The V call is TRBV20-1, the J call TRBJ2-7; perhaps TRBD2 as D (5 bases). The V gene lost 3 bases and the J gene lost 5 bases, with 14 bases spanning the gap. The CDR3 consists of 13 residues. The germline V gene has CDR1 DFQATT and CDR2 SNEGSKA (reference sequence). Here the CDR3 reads CSARGGFRNEQYF. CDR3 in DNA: TGCAGTGCTAGGGGCGGGTTTAGAAACGAGCAGTACTTC.

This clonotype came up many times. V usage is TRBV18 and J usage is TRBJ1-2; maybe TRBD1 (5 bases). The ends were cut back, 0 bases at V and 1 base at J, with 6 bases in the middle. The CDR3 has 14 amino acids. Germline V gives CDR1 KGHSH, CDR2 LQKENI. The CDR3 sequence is CASSPPTVNYGYTF. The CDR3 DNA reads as TGTGCCAGCTCACCACCGACAGTTAACTATGGCTACACCTTC.

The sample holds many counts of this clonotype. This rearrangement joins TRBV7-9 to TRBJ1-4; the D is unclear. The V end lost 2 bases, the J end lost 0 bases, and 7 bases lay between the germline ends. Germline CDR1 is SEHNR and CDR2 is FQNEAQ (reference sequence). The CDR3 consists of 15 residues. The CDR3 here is CASSLYDATNEKLFF. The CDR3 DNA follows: TGTGCCAGCAGCTTATACGACGCAACTAATGAAAAACTGTTTTTT.

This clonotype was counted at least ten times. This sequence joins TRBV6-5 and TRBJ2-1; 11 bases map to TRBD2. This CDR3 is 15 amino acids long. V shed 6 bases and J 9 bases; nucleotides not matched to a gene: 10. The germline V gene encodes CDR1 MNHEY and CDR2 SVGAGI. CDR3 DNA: TGTGCCAGCAGATCCTTAGCGGGAGGGCATTTTGAGCAGTTCTTC. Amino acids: CASRSLAGGHFEQFF.

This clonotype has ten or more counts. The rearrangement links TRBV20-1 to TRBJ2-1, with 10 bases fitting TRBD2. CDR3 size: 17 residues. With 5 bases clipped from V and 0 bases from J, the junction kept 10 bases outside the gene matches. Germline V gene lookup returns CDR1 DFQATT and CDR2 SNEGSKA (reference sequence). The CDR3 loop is CSADRGTSESSYNEQFF. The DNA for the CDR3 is TGCAGTGCTGACCGAGGGACTAGCGAGAGCTCCTACAATGAGCAGTTCTTC.

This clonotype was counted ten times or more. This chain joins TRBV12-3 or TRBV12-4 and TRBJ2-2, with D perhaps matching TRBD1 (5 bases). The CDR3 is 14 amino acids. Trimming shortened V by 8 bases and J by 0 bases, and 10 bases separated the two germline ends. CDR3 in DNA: TGTGCCAGCCTCCAGACAGCGAACACCGGGGAGCTGTTTTTT. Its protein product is CASLQTANTGELFF.

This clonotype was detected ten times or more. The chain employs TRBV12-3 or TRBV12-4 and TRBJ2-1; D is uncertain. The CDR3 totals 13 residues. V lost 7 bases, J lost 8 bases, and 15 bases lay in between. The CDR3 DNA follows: TGTGCCAGCATCAAGAACTGGAGCGATGAGCAGTTCTTC. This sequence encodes CASIKNWSDEQFF.

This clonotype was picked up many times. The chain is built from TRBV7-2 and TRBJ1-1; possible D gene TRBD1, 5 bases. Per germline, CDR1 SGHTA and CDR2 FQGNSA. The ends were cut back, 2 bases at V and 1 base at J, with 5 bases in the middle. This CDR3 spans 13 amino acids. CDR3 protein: CASSLQGNTEAFF. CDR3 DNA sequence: TGTGCCAGCAGCTTACAGGGGAACACTGAAGCTTTCTTT.

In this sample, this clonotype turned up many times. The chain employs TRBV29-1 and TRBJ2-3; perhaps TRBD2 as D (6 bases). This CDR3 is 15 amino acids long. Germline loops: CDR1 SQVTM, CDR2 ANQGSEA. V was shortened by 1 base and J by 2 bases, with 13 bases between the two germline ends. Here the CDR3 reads CSVEVGREATDTQYF. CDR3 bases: TGCAGCGTTGAAGTCGGGCGGGAAGCCACAGATACGCAGTATTTT.

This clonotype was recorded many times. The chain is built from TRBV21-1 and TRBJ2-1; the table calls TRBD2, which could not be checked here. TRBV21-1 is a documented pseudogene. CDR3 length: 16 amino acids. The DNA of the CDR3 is TGTGCCAGCAGCGGTCCCGGGACTAGCCCTTTCAATGAGCAGTTCTTC. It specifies CASSGPGTSPFNEQFF.

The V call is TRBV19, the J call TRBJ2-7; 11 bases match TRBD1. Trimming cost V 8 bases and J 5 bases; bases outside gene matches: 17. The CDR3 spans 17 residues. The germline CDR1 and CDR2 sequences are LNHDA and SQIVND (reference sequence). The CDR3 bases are TGTGCCAGTTGGGGGCCTTCTGGACAGGGGGCATGGAACGAGCAGTACTTC. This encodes CASWGPSGQGAWNEQYF.

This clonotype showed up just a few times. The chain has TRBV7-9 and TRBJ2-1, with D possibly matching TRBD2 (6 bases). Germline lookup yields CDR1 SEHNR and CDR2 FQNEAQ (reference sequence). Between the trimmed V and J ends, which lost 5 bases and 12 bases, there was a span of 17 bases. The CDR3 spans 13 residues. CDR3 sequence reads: CASSPWTGRGQFF. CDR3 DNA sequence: TGTGCCAGCAGCCCCTGGACTGGGCGGGGGCAGTTCTTC.

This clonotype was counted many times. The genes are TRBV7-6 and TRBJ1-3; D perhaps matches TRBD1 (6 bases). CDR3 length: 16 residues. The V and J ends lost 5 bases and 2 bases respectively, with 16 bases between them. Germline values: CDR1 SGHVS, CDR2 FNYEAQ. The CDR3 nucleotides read TGTGCCAGCAGCCAACAGGGAATGACTACTGGAAACACCATATATTTT. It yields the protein CASSQQGMTTGNTIYF.

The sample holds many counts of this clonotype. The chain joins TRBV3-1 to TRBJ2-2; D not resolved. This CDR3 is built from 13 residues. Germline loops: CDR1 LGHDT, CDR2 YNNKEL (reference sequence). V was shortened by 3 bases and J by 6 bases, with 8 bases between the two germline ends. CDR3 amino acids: CASSQGDPGELFF. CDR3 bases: TGTGCCAGCAGCCAGGGCGACCCCGGGGAGCTGTTTTTT.

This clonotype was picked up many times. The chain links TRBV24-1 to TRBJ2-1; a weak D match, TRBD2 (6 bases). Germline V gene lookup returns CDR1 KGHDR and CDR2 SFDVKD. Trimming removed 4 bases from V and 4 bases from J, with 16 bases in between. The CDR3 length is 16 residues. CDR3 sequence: CATSEPSGPGYNEQFF. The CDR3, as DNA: TGTGCCACCAGTGAACCGAGCGGGCCCGGGTACAATGAGCAGTTCTTC.

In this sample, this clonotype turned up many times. This CDR3 is CASSQEALREDTQYF. CDR3 in DNA: TGTGCCAGCAGCCAAGAGGCGCTCAGGGAAGATACGCAGTATTTT. The rearrangement uses TRBV4-2 and TRBJ2-3, with D perhaps matching TRBD1 (5 bases). The CDR3 is 15 amino acids. Per germline, CDR1 LGHNA and CDR2 YNFKEQ. Trimming shortened V by 0 bases and J by 5 bases, and 12 bases separated the two germline ends.

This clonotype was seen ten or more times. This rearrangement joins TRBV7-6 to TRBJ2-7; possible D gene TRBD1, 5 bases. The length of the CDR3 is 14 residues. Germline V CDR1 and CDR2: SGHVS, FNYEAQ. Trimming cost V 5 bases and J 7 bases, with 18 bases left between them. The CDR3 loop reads CASSPYGPPGEQYF. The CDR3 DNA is TGTGCCAGCAGCCCTTATGGGCCGCCAGGGGAGCAGTACTTC.

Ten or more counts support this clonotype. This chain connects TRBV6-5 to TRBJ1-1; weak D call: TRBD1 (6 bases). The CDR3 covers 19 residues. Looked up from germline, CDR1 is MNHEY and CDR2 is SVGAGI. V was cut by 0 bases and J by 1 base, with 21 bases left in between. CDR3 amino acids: CASSYSRGGQGGRNTEAFF. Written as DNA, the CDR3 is TGTGCCAGCAGTTACTCGAGGGGGGGGCAGGGAGGTCGGAACACTGAAGCTTTCTTT.

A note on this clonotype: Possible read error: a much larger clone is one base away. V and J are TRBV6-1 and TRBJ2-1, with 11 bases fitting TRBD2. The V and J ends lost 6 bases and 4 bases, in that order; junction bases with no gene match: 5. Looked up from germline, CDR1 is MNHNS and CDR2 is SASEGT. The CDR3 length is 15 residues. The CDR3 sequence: CASSPSGGHYNEQFF. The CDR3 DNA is TGTGCCAGCAGCCCTAGCGGGGGGCATTACAATGAGCAGTTCTTC.

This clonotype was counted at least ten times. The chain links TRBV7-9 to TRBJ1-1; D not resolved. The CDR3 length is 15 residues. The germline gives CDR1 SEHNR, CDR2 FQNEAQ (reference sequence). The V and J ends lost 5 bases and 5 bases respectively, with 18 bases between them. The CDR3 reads CASSPFSWAETEAFF. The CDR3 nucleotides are TGTGCCAGCAGCCCCTTCTCTTGGGCCGAGACTGAAGCTTTCTTT.

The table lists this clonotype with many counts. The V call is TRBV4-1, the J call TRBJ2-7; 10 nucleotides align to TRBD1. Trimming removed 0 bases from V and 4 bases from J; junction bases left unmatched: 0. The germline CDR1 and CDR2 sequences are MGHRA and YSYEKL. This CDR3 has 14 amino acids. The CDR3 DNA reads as TGCGCCAGCAGCCAAGAGGGACAGGGGTACGAGCAGTACTTC. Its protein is CASSQEGQGYEQYF.

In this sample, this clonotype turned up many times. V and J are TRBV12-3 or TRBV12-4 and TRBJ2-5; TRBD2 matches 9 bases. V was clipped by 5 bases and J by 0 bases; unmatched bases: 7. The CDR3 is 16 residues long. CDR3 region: CASSPKLAGDQETQYF. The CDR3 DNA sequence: TGTGCCAGCAGTCCCAAACTAGCGGGCGACCAAGAGACCCAGTACTTC.

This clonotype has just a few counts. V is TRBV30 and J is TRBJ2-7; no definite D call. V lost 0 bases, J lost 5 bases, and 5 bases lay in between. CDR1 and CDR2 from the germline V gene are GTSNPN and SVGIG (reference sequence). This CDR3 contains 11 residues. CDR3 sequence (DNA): TGTGCCTGGAGTGTTAGTAACGAGCAGTACTTC. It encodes CAWSVSNEQYF. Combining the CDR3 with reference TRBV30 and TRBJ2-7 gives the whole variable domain SQTIHQWPATLVQPVGSPLSLECTVEGTSNPNLYWYRQAAGRGLQLLFYSVGIGQISSEVPQNLSASRPQDRQFILSSKKLLLSDSGFYLCAWSVSNEQYFGPGTRLTVT.

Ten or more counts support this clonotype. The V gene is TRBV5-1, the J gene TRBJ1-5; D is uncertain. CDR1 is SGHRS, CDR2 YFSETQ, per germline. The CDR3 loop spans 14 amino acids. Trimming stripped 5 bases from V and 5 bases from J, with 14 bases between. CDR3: CASREGPTDQPQHF. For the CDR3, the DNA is TGCGCCAGCAGGGAAGGACCGACTGATCAGCCCCAGCATTTT.

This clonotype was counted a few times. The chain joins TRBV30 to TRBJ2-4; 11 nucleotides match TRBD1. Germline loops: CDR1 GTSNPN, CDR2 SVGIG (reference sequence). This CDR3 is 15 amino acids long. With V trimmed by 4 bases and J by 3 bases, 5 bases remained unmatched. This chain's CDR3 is CAWIGQGAGKNIQYF. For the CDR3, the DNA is TGTGCCTGGATCGGACAGGGGGCAGGCAAAAACATTCAGTACTTC.

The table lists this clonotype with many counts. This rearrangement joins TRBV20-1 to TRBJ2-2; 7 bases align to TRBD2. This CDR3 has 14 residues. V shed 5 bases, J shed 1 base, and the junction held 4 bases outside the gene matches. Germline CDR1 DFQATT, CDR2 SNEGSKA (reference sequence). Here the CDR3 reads CSARGTKNTGELFF. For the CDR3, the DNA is TGCAGTGCTCGCGGGACTAAGAACACCGGGGAGCTGTTTTTT.